This T cell receptor beta chain was found in a study of T cells in women clearing cervical HPV infection. Looking at the study overall: Blood came at first lesion visit for cases, post-clearance for controls. Cases' blood sampling followed lesion detection by median about 150 days (90 to 200). General study points: TRBV6-7 relative abundance averaged around 0.11% in cases and under 0.2% in controls.

Of note for this clone: Its antigen remains unidentified. The read ends 3 residues early relative to the CDR3; the germline J gene fills the gap.

Genomic DNA, averaging about 1,200 ng per sample, yielded TCR beta CDR3 via immunoSEQ. The table came from immunoSEQ multiplex PCR; TCRdb's copy has only in-frame clones and leaves some out. In total, the table holds about 39,000 clones. The germline gives CDR1 SGHVS, CDR2 FQNEAQ. This CDR3 spans 13 amino acids. V lost 5 bases to trimming and J lost 6 bases; unmatched junction nucleotides: 5. The sample consisted of blood buffy coat. This clonotype was sampled from a woman between 18 and 75 years old with a cervical HPV16 infection that either progressed to CIN3+ or cleared (not recorded which). This rearrangement joins TRBV7-8 to TRBJ2-3; TRBD2 agrees at 7 bases. The CDR3 DNA, read in part, is TGTGCCAGCAGCCCGATGCGGGGGGATACG. Amino acid sequence: CASSPMRGDT. The full CDR3 sequence reads CASSPMRGDTQYF.